This T cell receptor beta chain was observed in a study of glioma-infiltrating T cells after dendritic cell vaccination. Germline lookup yields CDR1 MNHNS and CDR2 SASEGT. V was pared by 5 bases and J by 6 bases, with 4 bases of the junction left unmatched. The CDR3 is 15 residues long. Patients had residual fresh-frozen tumor tissue and more than two years of survival data. TCRdb keeps only in-frame clones here, not all; method: immunoSEQ multiplex PCR. The sample yields about 90,000 clones, more than 75% seen once. The receptor was derived from a human donor with glioblastoma. The chain couples TRBV6-1 to TRBJ2-1, with 13 nucleotides matching TRBD2. Sequenced here: blood, sampled before dendritic cell vaccination. CDR3 loop: CASSSTSGGVNEQFF. CDR3 DNA sequence: TGTGCCAGCAGTTCCACTAGCGGGGGGGTCAATGAGCAGTTCTTC.